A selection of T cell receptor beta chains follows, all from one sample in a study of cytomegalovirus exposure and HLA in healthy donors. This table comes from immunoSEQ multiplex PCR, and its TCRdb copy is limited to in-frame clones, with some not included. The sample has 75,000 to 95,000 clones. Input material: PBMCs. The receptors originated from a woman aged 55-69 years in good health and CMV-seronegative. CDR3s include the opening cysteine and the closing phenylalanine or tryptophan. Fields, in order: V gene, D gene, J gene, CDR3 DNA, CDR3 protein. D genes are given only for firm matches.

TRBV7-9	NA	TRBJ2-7	TGTGCCAGCAGCTTGGGGGGAAATCCCTACGAGCAGTACTTC	CASSLGGNPYEQYF
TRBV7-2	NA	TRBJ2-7	TGTGCCAGCAGCTTAGTATCGGGAACCATTTCCTACGAGCAGTACTTC	CASSLVSGTISYEQYF
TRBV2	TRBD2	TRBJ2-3	TGTGCCAGCAGTGGTGAGAGCGGGAGGGCCCTAGATACGCAGTATTTT	CASSGESGRALDTQYF
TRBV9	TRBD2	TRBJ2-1	TGTGCCAGCAGCGTAGCCACCGGGACTAGCGGGACACCGGTTGACAATGAGCAGTTCTTC	CASSVATGTSGTPVDNEQFF
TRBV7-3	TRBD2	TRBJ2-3	TGTGCCAGCAGCCGGGGAGGGACGAGCACAGATACGCAGTATTTT	CASSRGGTSTDTQYF
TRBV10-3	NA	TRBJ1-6	TGTGCCATCAGTGGCGAGGAAAATTCACCCCTCCACTTT	CAISGEENSPLHF
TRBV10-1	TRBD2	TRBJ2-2	TGCGCCAGCAGTAGGGAGGGCTACACCGGGGAGCTGTTTTTT	CASSREGYTGELFF
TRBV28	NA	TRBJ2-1	TGTGCCAGCAGTTTTCCCCCCTCAACGGATGAGCAGTTCTTC	CASSFPPSTDEQFF
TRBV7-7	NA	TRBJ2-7	TGTGCTAGCAGCCCGGGGAAGGGTAAGGCCTACGAGCAGTACTTC	CASSPGKGKAYEQYF
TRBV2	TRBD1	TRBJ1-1	TGTGCCAGCAGTGAAAGAGGGACAGGGAACACTGAAGCTTTCTTT	CASSERGTGNTEAFF
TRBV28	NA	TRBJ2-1	TGTGCCAGCAGTTTAAGCGGCCGCTCTTACAATGAGCAGTTCTTC	CASSLSGRSYNEQFF
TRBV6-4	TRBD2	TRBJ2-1	TGTGCCAGCAGTGCACTCGGGACTAGCCCCTTCAATGAGCAGTTCTTC	CASSALGTSPFNEQFF
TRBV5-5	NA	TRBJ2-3	TGTGCCAGCAGCTTGAGTTTTGGTGAGGATACGCAGTATTTT	CASSLSFGEDTQYF
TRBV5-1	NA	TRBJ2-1	TGCGCCAGCAGCTTGGAAGTGACAGTCGGTGAGCAGTTCTTC	CASSLEVTVGEQFF
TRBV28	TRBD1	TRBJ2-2	TGTGCCAGCAAAACCGGGACAGGGTTAACCGGGGAGCTGTTTTTT	CASKTGTGLTGELFF
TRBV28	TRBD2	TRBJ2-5	TGTGCCAGCAGACATCAGGGTAGCGGGAGTGCGGAGACCCAGTACTTC	CASRHQGSGSAETQYF
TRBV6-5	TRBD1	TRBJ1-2	TGTGCCAGCAGTTACGGGACAGGGGGCGCCGGGGGCTACACCTTC	CASSYGTGGAGGYTF
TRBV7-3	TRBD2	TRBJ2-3	TGTGCCAGCAGCTTTGGGGGAGGGTGGGCAGATACGCAGTATTTT	CASSFGGGWADTQYF
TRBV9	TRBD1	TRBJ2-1	TGTGCCAGCAGCGTAGGGACAGGGTCCTACAATGAGCAGTTCTTC	CASSVGTGSYNEQFF
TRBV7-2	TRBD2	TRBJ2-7	TGTGCCAGCAGCTTAGTACTAGCGGACTCCTACGAGCAGTACTTC	CASSLVLADSYEQYF
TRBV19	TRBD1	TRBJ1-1	TGTGCCAGTAGTCAACAGGGGAAGGGAACTGAAGCTTTCTTT	CASSQQGKGTEAFF
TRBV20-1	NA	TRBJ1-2	TGCAGTGCTACAGGCTATGGCTACACCTTC	CSATGYGYTF
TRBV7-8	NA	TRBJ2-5	TGTGCCAGCAGCTTATATGGGACTGAACAAGAGACCCAGTACTTC	CASSLYGTEQETQYF
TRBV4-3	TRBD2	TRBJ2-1	TGCGCCAGCAGTCCCGGGACTAGCGGGGACAATGAGCAGTTCTTC	CASSPGTSGDNEQFF
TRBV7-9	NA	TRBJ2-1	TGTGCCAGCAGCTTAAAAAGGGTAGCGGCCAGCTCCTACAATGAGCAGTTCTTC	CASSLKRVAASSYNEQFF
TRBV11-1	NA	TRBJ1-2	TGTGCCAGCAGCTTAGAGAGGGGAGGCTATGGCTACACCTTC	CASSLERGGYGYTF
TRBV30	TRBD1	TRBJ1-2	TGTGCCTGGAGTGTACTGGGACAGGGGGGCTCAAACTATGGCTACACCTTC	CAWSVLGQGGSNYGYTF
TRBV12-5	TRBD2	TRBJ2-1	TGTGCTAGTGGTTTTGGGAGTAGCGGGAGTCGGAATGAGCAGTTCTTC	CASGFGSSGSRNEQFF
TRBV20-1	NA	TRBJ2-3	TGCAGTGCTTCCAACGGAGATACGCAGTATTTT	CSASNGDTQYF
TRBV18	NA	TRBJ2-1	TGTGCCAGCTCACCACCTAACTCCCGGGGGTACAATGAGCAGTTCTTC	CASSPPNSRGYNEQFF
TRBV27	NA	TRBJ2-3	TGTGCCAGCAGTTTCCCGACTAGTCTAGGGGAAGATACGCAGTATTTT	CASSFPTSLGEDTQYF
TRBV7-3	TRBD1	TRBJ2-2	TGTGCCAGCAGCACTAGGACAGGGGAGAGGACCGGGGAGCTGTTTTTT	CASSTRTGERTGELFF
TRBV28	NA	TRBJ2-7	TGTGCCAGCAGTTCTCGGACAGTTTCCTACGAGCAGTACTTC	CASSSRTVSYEQYF
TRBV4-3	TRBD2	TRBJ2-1	TGCGCCAGCAGCGCAACTAGCGGGAGGTCTCAAAATGAGCAGTTCTTC	CASSATSGRSQNEQFF
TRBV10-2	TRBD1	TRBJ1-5	TGCGCCAGCAGTGAGTCGACAGGGACTAGCAATCAGCCCCAGCATTTT	CASSESTGTSNQPQHF
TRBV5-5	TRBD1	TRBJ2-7	TGTGCCAGCAGCTTGGCCCCCCGTCCGCGCCAGGGACAGGGCGAGCAGTACTTC	CASSLAPRPRQGQGEQYF
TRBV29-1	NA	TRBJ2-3	TGCAGCTCGGCTGACAGACTCCGTGGTAAAAACACAGATACGCAGTATTTT	CSSADRLRGKNTDTQYF
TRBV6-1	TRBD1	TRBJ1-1	TGTGCCAGCAGTGGCCTTCCGGGGACAGGGGTGCGTCGGAACACTGAAGCTTTCTTT	CASSGLPGTGVRRNTEAFF
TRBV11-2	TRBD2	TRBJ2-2	TGTGCCAGTGCTAGCGGGAGGAACACCGGGGAGCTGTTTTTT	CASASGRNTGELFF
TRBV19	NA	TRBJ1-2	TGTGCCAGTACCAACACATGGGGCTACACCTTC	CASTNTWGYTF
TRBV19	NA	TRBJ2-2	TGTGCCAGTAGTAGCCGGGGGGCGGCTGAAAGCACCGGGGAGCTGTTTTTT	CASSSRGAAESTGELFF
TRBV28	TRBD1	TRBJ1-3	TGTGCCAGCAGGACTCCGGGACAGGGGCGAAACACCATATATTTT	CASRTPGQGRNTIYF